The rows below give T cell receptor beta chains drawn from one sample of a study of blood T cell repertoires in COVID-19. TCRdb's table, derived via immunoSEQ multiplex PCR, lists solely in-frame clones and lacks some. The sample includes tens of thousands of clones, 70% to 90% of them seen just once. Sequencing input: peripheral blood. The receptors originated from a woman of 80 years or more with acute or convalescent COVID-19. CDR3s include the opening cysteine and the closing phenylalanine or tryptophan. D genes are given only for firm matches. Clone size is stated in some rows and not others, as once, few, many or a class when expanded.

v_call	clone_size	cdr3_length	d_call	j_call	cdr3_aa	cdr3_nt
TRBV7-3	.	16	.	TRBJ2-6	CASSSGGFAGANVLTF	TGTGCCAGCAGCTCCGGCGGCTTCGCTGGGGCCAACGTCCTGACTTTC
TRBV4-3	.	19	TRBD2	TRBJ2-1	CASSQDSWTSGSKYNEQFF	TGCGCCAGCAGCCAAGATAGTTGGACTAGCGGGAGTAAGTACAATGAGCAGTTCTTC
TRBV28	.	16	.	TRBJ2-1	CASSQDYPPQRGEQFF	TGTGCCAGCAGCCAAGACTATCCCCCTCAACGAGGTGAGCAGTTCTTC
TRBV4-3	.	16	TRBD2	TRBJ2-7	CASSQGPSGGIYEQYF	TGCGCCAGCAGCCAGGGACCTAGCGGGGGAATCTACGAGCAGTACTTC
TRBV18	.	14	TRBD2	TRBJ2-7	CASSPGTSAYEQYF	TGTGCCAGCTCACCGGGGACTAGCGCCTACGAGCAGTACTTC
TRBV4-3	.	16	.	TRBJ1-1	CASSQESGRLNTEAFF	TGCGCCAGCAGCCAAGAGTCGGGTAGACTGAACACTGAAGCTTTCTTT
TRBV29-1	once	15	TRBD2	TRBJ2-1	CSVEGPSGTTNEQFF	TGCAGCGTTGAAGGGCCAAGCGGGACTACCAATGAGCAGTTCTTC
TRBV18	.	14	TRBD1	TRBJ1-5	CASSLHRGDQPQHF	TGTGCCAGCTCACTACACAGGGGTGATCAGCCCCAGCATTTT
TRBV6-2/TRBV6-3	.	16	.	TRBJ1-6	CASSTYSGTYNSPLHF	TGTGCCAGCAGCACCTATTCCGGGACCTATAATTCACCCCTCCACTTT
TRBV12-3/TRBV12-4	.	12	.	TRBJ1-3	CASSFSRNTIYF	TGTGCCAGCAGTTTTAGCCGAAACACCATATATTTT
TRBV6-1	.	17	TRBD2	TRBJ2-5	CASSEISGSSMAETQYF	TGTGCCAGCAGTGAGATTAGCGGGAGTTCTATGGCCGAGACCCAGTACTTC
TRBV3-1/TRBV3-2	once	14	.	TRBJ2-7	CASSQRTVSYEQYF	TGTGCCAGCAGCCAACGGACAGTTTCCTACGAGCAGTACTTC
TRBV5-8	medium-sized	15	TRBD1	TRBJ2-5	CASSSGTGGAETQYF	TGTGCCAGCAGCTCCGGGACAGGGGGGGCCGAGACCCAGTACTTC
TRBV19	.	16	.	TRBJ1-1	CASRQTPRGLGTEAFF	TGTGCCAGTAGACAAACCCCGCGGGGGCTAGGTACTGAAGCTTTCTTT
TRBV28	once	13	TRBD1	TRBJ1-1	CASRLTGHTEAFF	TGTGCCAGCAGACTGACAGGGCACACTGAAGCTTTCTTT
TRBV7-2	.	15	.	TRBJ1-5	CASSPRPGGGQPQHF	TGTGCCAGCAGCCCACGGCCGGGGGGCGGACAGCCCCAGCATTTT
TRBV2	once	15	.	TRBJ1-2	CARGGSQVGYYGYTF	TGTGCCAGAGGGGGATCACAAGTCGGATACTATGGCTACACCTTC
TRBV6-5	.	15	.	TRBJ2-1	CASRRQPSSYNEQFF	TGTGCCAGCAGAAGACAGCCCAGCTCCTACAATGAGCAGTTCTTC
TRBV5-6	.	12	.	TRBJ1-1	CASSWGGTEAFF	TGTGCCAGCAGCTGGGGGGGCACTGAAGCTTTCTTT
TRBV6-5	.	15	.	TRBJ2-3	CASASGESSTDTQYF	TGTGCCAGCGCTTCGGGGGAGTCTAGCACAGATACGCAGTATTTT
TRBV20-1	.	12	.	TRBJ1-1	CSASDMNTEAFF	TGCAGTGCTAGTGACATGAACACTGAAGCTTTCTTT
TRBV2	.	15	TRBD1	TRBJ1-3	CASSTQGAAGNTIYF	TGTGCCAGCAGTACTCAGGGGGCGGCTGGAAACACCATATATTTT
TRBV6-2/TRBV6-3	.	13	TRBD1	TRBJ2-7	CASSKTGYGEQYF	TGTGCCAGCAGTAAGACAGGGTACGGCGAGCAGTACTTC
TRBV6-2/TRBV6-3	.	16	.	TRBJ2-7	CASSPVAEYPLPEQYF	TGTGCCAGCAGTCCGGTAGCGGAATATCCTCTACCGGAGCAGTACTTC
TRBV19	.	14	TRBD2	TRBJ2-1	CASRRLAGDNEQFF	TGTGCCAGTAGACGACTAGCGGGAGACAATGAGCAGTTCTTC
TRBV5-5	.	13	.	TRBJ2-7	CASSLGPMNEQYF	TGTGCCAGCAGCCTAGGCCCCATGAACGAGCAGTACTTC
TRBV12-3/TRBV12-4	.	12	.	TRBJ2-5	CASRRGEETQYF	TGTGCCAGCAGGCGGGGAGAGGAGACCCAGTACTTC
TRBV6-5	.	13	.	TRBJ1-5	CASSYSMEQPQHF	TGTGCCAGCAGTTACTCAATGGAGCAGCCCCAGCATTTT
TRBV6-5	.	12	.	TRBJ1-2	CASSMQGGGYTF	TGTGCCAGCAGCATGCAGGGCGGCGGCTACACCTTC
TRBV4-1	.	17	TRBD1	TRBJ1-5	CASSQAGTGALGQPQHF	TGCGCCAGCAGCCAAGCCGGGACAGGGGCTCTAGGCCAGCCCCAGCATTTT
TRBV27	once	18	.	TRBJ1-6	CASRMGIRGSSYNSPLHF	TGTGCCAGCCGCATGGGGATCAGGGGAAGCTCCTATAATTCACCCCTCCACTTT
TRBV9	.	15	TRBD1	TRBJ1-5	CTSSVGTGGSQPQHF	TGTACCAGCAGCGTAGGGACAGGGGGCTCGCAGCCCCAGCATTTT
TRBV24-1	once	16	.	TRBJ2-2	CATSDSGQTKTGELFF	TGTGCCACCAGTGATTCTGGACAGACTAAAACCGGGGAGCTGTTTTTT
TRBV5-8	.	17	TRBD1	TRBJ1-1	CASSFWTGGAGGTEAFF	TGTGCCAGCAGCTTCTGGACAGGGGGCGCTGGGGGCACTGAAGCTTTCTTT
TRBV7-2	.	16	TRBD2	TRBJ2-1	CASSLVGGPGYNEQFF	TGTGCCAGCAGCTTAGTGGGAGGGCCCGGATACAATGAGCAGTTCTTC
TRBV6-5	.	13	.	TRBJ2-1	CASSLDSYNEQFF	TGTGCCAGCAGCCTCGACAGCTACAATGAGCAGTTCTTC
TRBV28	.	15	.	TRBJ1-5	CASTPGGAGGQPQHF	TGTGCCAGCACCCCAGGCGGGGCGGGTGGTCAGCCCCAGCATTTT